This TCR beta chain is drawn from a study of technical replicates of blood from a few donors. V was clipped by 7 bases and J by 8 bases, with 21 bases between them. CDR3 size: 14 residues. Looked up from germline, CDR1 is SQVTM and CDR2 is ANQGSEA. Assay: immunoSEQ multiplex PCR; the TCRdb copy retains only in-frame clones and omits some. The sample lists approximately 76,000 clones, roughly 97% seen once, with about 0.19% in the top ten. The receptor was isolated from a human donor in good health. The rearrangement links TRBV29-1 to TRBJ2-1; D perhaps matches TRBD2 (5 bases). Sequenced input: T cells isolated from PBMCs. The CDR3 region has the DNA TGCAGCGCGCTTCTAGCTCCAACGGGCGATGAGCAGTTCTTC. Its protein is CSALLAPTGDEQFF.